The rows below give T cell receptor beta chains drawn from one sample of a study of T cell repertoires in cytomegalovirus infection. No antigen has been assigned to these receptors. Each CDR3 protein gets one entry after TCRdb re-called the reads with MiXCR. The sample lists about 740,000 distinct CDR3 sequences; about 33% were seen once. Source: cultured PBMCs, taken from culture after CMV antigen stimulation. The receptor source for this set is a human donor in good health (CMV status not recorded). Some clones in this sample may be carry-over from other donors' samples. Each CDR3 is given with its conserved first and last residue. Fields, in order: J gene, V gene, clone size, D gene, CDR3 DNA, CDR3 protein. A D gene is named only where the DNA matches it firmly. A clone size is listed for some rows: how often the clone was seen (once, few, many), or a class if it is expanded.

TRBJ1-4 TRBV6-1 few TRBD1 TGTGCCAGCAACCGGGACAGACTTGGTGAAAAACTGTTTTTT CASNRDRLGEKLFF
TRBJ1-5 TRBV2 NA TRBD1 TGTGCCAGCAGCCACAGGGACAGAAGGCAGCCCCAGCATTTT CASSHRDRRQPQHF
TRBJ2-3 TRBV10-3 NA TRBD1 TGTGCCATCAGTGACACAGGGACAGGCACAGATACGCAGTATTTT CAISDTGTGTDTQYF
TRBJ2-2 TRBV10-1 NA NA TGCGCCAGCAGTGAGTCGCGGGACATCCTCACCGGGGAGCTGTTTTTT CASSESRDILTGELFF
TRBJ2-3 TRBV6-8 NA TRBD2 TGTGCCAGCAGTACTAGCGGCGGAGATACGCAGTATTTT CASSTSGGDTQYF
TRBJ1-1 TRBV6-1 NA NA TGTGCCAGCAGAATTAAAAGAAGGGGGATGAACACTGAAGCTTTCTTT CASRIKRRGMNTEAFF
TRBJ2-1 TRBV19 NA TRBD2 TGTGCCAGTACGCCTAGCGGGGGTTACATTTTGGATGAGCAGTTCTTC CASTPSGGYILDEQFF
TRBJ1-2 TRBV5-1 NA TRBD1 TGCGCCAGCAGCCCCGGGACAGGGGGCCCATTTGGCTACACCTTC CASSPGTGGPFGYTF
TRBJ2-7 TRBV18 NA TRBD2 TGTGCCAGCTCACCTAGGGCACTAGCGGGAGGAATTTATGGTGACGAGCAGTACTTC CASSPRALAGGIYGDEQYF
TRBJ1-1 TRBV5-6 NA NA TGTGCCAGCAGCTTGTTGACGTTAGGGCTGGGTATGAACACTGAAGCTTTCTTT CASSLLTLGLGMNTEAFF
TRBJ2-6 TRBV7-6 NA NA TGTGCCAGCAGCCGGGGAGGAGGGGGCGGTGGGGCCAACGTCCTGACTTTC CASSRGGGGGGANVLTF
TRBJ2-2 TRBV5-4 NA NA TGTGCCAGCAGCCCCGCTGCAACGAACACCGGGGAGCTGTTTTTT CASSPAATNTGELFF
TRBJ1-1 TRBV6-5 few NA TGTGCCAGCAGTCCTGCAATAGTCCCCACTGAAGCTTTCTTT CASSPAIVPTEAFF
TRBJ2-1 TRBV5-6 NA NA TGTGCCAGCAGCTTGACCGAGGGGACTCGGACCTACAATGAGCAGTTCTTC CASSLTEGTRTYNEQFF
TRBJ2-1 TRBV6-2/TRBV6-3 NA TRBD2 TGTGCCAGCAGGCCGACTAGCCGTAATGAGCAGTTCTTC CASRPTSRNEQFF
TRBJ1-5 TRBV19 NA TRBD1 TGTGCCAGTAGTCCCGCGAAGGGACAGTTACACCAGCCCCAGCATTTT CASSPAKGQLHQPQHF
TRBJ1-2 TRBV5-1 NA TRBD1 TGCGCCAGCACCCATGGACAGGGGGTCTATGGCTACACCTTC CASTHGQGVYGYTF
TRBJ2-3 TRBV27 few NA TGTGCCAGCAGTATGTTGGGCTCTAGTCATACGCAGTATTTT CASSMLGSSHTQYF
TRBJ2-5 TRBV7-9 few TRBD1 TGTGCCAGCAGCCCGCAGCCGGGACAGCAGCAAGAGACCCAGTACTTC CASSPQPGQQQETQYF
TRBJ2-6 TRBV19 NA NA TGTGCCAGTACCCCCTACGGATCTGGGGCCAACGTCCTGACTTTC CASTPYGSGANVLTF
TRBJ2-5 TRBV15 NA NA TGTGCCACCTCGAACGGGGACCCTGAAGAGACCCAGTACTTC CATSNGDPEETQYF
TRBJ2-3 TRBV7-2 many TRBD2 TGTGCCAGCAGCCATCCGCCCTCAGGAGCGGGAGGGGGAGATACGCAGTATTTT CASSHPPSGAGGGDTQYF
TRBJ2-5 TRBV7-2 few NA TGTGCCAGCAGTCCTACAACAGGGATAGAGACCCAGTACTTC CASSPTTGIETQYF
TRBJ2-7 TRBV6-2/TRBV6-3 NA TRBD2 TGTGCCAGCTCACGGGAGGGTAGGTACGAGCAGTACTTC CASSREGRYEQYF
TRBJ1-1 TRBV29-1 NA NA TGCAGTCATATCTCGGGAGCGCGGGATGAAGCTTTCTTT CSHISGARDEAFF
TRBJ2-2 TRBV28 NA NA TGTGCCAGCAGGACAGGTGAACTGAACACCGGGGAGCTGTTTTTT CASRTGELNTGELFF
TRBJ2-2 TRBV6-2/TRBV6-3 NA TRBD1 TGTGCCAGTAGGGGACAGGCCAGAAGTACCGGGGAGCTGTTTTTT CASRGQARSTGELFF